This note documents a single T cell receptor beta chain sequence. This entry comes from a study of blood T cell repertoires in COVID-19. Overall study: The analysed material was cDNA or gDNA that came from T cells, B-cell-depleted T cells, or PBMCs.

The germline CDR1 and CDR2 sequences are SQVTM and ANQGSEA. This CDR3 has 11 residues. Sequencing used immunoSEQ multiplex PCR; TCRdb keeps in-frame clones, though not all of them. The sample has approximately 180,000 clones, 90% seen once. The chain carries TRBV29-1 and TRBJ2-3, with D tentatively TRBD2 (5 bases). The material sequenced was peripheral blood. This clonotype was sampled from a man aged 45-65 years with acute or convalescent COVID-19. The CDR3 here is CRALAPDTQYF. For the CDR3, the DNA is TGCAGGGCCCTAGCTCCAGATACGCAGTATTTT.